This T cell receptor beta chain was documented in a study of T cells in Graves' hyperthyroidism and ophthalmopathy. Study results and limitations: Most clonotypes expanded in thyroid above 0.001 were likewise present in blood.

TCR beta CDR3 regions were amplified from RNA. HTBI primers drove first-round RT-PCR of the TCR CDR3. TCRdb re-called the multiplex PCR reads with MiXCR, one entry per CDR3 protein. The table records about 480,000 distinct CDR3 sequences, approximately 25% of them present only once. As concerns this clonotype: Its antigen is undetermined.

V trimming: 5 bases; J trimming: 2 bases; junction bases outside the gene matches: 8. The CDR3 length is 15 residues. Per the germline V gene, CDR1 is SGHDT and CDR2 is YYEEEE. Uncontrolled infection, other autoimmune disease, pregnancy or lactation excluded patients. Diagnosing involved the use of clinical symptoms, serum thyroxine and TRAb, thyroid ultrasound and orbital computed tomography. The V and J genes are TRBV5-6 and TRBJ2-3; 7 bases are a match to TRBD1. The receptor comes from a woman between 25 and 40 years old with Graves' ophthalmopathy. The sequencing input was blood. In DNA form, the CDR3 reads TGTGCCAGCAGTCACGGACAGGACCTCACAGATACGCAGTATTTT. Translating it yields CASSHGQDLTDTQYF. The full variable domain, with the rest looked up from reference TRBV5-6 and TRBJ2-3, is DAGVTQSPTHLIKTRGQQVTLRCSPKSGHDTVSWYQQALGQGPQFIFQYYEEEERQRGNFPDRFSGHQFPNYSSELNVNALLLGDSALYLCASSHGQDLTDTQYFGPGTRLTVL.